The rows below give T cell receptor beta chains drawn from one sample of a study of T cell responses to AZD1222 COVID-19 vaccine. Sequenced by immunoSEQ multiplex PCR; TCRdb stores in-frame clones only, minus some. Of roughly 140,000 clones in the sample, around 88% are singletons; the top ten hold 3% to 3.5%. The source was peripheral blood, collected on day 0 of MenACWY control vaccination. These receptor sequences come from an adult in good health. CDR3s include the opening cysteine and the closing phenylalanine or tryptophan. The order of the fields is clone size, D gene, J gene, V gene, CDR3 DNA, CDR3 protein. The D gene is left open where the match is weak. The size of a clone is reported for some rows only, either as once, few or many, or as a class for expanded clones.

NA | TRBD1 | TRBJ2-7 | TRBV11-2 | TGTGCCAGCAGCTTAGAAACAGGGGCTCGTTACGAGCAGTACTTC | CASSLETGARYEQYF
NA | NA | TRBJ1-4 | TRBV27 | TGTGCCAGCAGTTTATCCCCAGGGGCCGTAAGCGAAAAACTGTTTTTT | CASSLSPGAVSEKLFF
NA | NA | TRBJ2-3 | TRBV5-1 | TGCGCCAGCAGCTTGGCCTCCATTAGCACAGATACGCAGTATTTT | CASSLASISTDTQYF
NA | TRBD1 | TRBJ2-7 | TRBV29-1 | TGCAGCGTTGCGGCCGGGACAGGGGGCAACTACGAGCAGTACTTC | CSVAAGTGGNYEQYF
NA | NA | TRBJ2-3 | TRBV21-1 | TGTGCCAGCAGCACAAGACCTACCGGCACGGTGACAGATACGCAGTATTTT | CASSTRPTGTVTDTQYF
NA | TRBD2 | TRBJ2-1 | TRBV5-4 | TGTGCCAGCAGCTCGGAGGGGCTAGCGGGGGGGCAGAATGAGCAGTTCTTC | CASSSEGLAGGQNEQFF
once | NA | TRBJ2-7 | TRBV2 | TGTGCCAGCAGTGAAGGATTGGGGCAGGAAGCCTACGAGCAGTACTTC | CASSEGLGQEAYEQYF
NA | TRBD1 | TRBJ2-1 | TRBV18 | TGTGCCAGCTCACCAGGATTAGGGGGCTCTGAGCAGTTCTTC | CASSPGLGGSEQFF
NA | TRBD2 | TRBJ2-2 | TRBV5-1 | TGCGCCAGCAAGCTTGGCGGGGGTTTAACCGGGGAGCTGTTTTTT | CASKLGGGLTGELFF
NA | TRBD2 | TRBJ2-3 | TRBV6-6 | TGTGCCAGCAGTCGTCGATCTAGCGGAGCTAGCACAGATACGCAGTATTTT | CASSRRSSGASTDTQYF
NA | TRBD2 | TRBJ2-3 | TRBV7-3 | TGTGCCAGCAGCCCGGACCGGGGGGTCCAGTATTTT | CASSPDRGVQYF
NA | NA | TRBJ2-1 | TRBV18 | TGTGCCAGCTCACCACCGGGGGCGACTAGGCAACTATCCTACAATGAGCAGTTCTTC | CASSPPGATRQLSYNEQFF
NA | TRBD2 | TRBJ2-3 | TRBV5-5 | TGTGCCAGCAGCGGACCGACTAGCGGGCGCACAGATACGCAGTATTTT | CASSGPTSGRTDTQYF
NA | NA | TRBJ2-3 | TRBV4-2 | TGTGCCAGCAGCCAGACCCGACAGGTAGCCACAGATGCGCAGTATTTT | CASSQTRQVATDAQYF
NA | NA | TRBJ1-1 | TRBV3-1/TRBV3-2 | TGTGCCAGCAGCCAAGTGGGGAACACTGAAGCTTTCTTT | CASSQVGNTEAFF
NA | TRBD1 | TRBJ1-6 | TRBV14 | TGTGCCAGCAGCCAGTGGACAGGAATTAGCTCACCCCTCCACTTT | CASSQWTGISSPLHF
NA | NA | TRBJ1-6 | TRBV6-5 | TGTGCCAGCAGTTACTTGGCAGTACGGGATTCACCCCTCCACTTT | CASSYLAVRDSPLHF
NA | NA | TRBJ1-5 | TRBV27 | TGTGCCAGCAGTTTATACGGGCGTTCCAATCAGCCCCAGCATTTT | CASSLYGRSNQPQHF
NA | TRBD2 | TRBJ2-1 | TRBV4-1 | TGCGCCAGCAGCCCGGAAAAAGGACTAGCGGGGGAAGGTGAGCAGTTCTTC | CASSPEKGLAGEGEQFF
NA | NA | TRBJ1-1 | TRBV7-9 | TGTGCCAGCAGCTTAGGTCTCCTGCCCACTGAAGCTTTCTTT | CASSLGLLPTEAFF
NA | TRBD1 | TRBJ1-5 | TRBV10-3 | TGTGCCACCGGGAAACAGGGGGCTAGCAATCAGCCCCAGCATTTT | CATGKQGASNQPQHF
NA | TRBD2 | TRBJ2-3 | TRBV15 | TGTGCCACCAGCAGACTAGCGGGAACAGATACGCAGTATTTT | CATSRLAGTDTQYF
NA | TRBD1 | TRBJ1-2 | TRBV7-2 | TGTGCCAGCAGCTCCCAATGGGACAGGACCTTC | CASSSQWDRTF
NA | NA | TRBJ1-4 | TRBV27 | TGTGCCAGCAGTGCCACTCGGACAAGGTTTAATGAAAAACTGTTTTTT | CASSATRTRFNEKLFF
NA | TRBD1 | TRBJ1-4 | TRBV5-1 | TGCGCCAGCAGCTTGACACCGGGACAGGGGGTTGAAAAACTGTTTTTT | CASSLTPGQGVEKLFF
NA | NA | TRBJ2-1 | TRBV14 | TGTGCCAGCAGCCAAGGCCCGGGACTCGCCTACAATGAGCAGTTCTTC | CASSQGPGLAYNEQFF
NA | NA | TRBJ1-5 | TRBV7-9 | TGTGCCAGCAGCTCACAGGGTAATCGCAATCAGCCCCAGCATTTT | CASSSQGNRNQPQHF
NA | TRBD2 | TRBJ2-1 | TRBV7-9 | TGTGCCAGCAGCCGAACCGGGGGGATAGGGGCCTACAATGAGCAGTTCTTC | CASSRTGGIGAYNEQFF
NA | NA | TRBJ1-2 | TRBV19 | TGTGCCAGTAGTATGTCCCCCAGGCAGCCCTATGGCTACACCTTC | CASSMSPRQPYGYTF
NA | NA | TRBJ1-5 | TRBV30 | TGTGCCTGGCAATCCGTCGGGGCTAATCAGCCCCAGCATTTT | CAWQSVGANQPQHF
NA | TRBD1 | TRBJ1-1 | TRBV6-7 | TGTGCCAGCAGTCCGACAGGGGACACTGAAGCTTTCTTT | CASSPTGDTEAFF
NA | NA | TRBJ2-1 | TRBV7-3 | TGTGCCAGCAGCTTAACCGCCGGGACGGGTTACAATGAGCAGTTCTTC | CASSLTAGTGYNEQFF
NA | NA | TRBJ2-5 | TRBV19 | TGTGCCAGTAGTATAGGCCCCAGCCGGCGACTACAAGAGACCCAGTACTTC | CASSIGPSRRLQETQYF
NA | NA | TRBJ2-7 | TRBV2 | TGTGCCAGCAGTGAAGCGGGGGGGCACACCTACGAGCAGTACTTC | CASSEAGGHTYEQYF
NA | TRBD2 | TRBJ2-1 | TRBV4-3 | TGCGCCAGCGGGGGGAGGGGCAATGAGCAGTTCTTC | CASGGRGNEQFF
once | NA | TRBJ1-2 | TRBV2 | TGTGCCAGCAGGAGACGGGGTGTCGTCTATGGCTACACCTTC | CASRRRGVVYGYTF
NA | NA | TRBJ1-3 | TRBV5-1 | TGCGCCAGCAGCTTGAACCGGGCCGTAGAGGCATATGGAAACACCATATATTTT | CASSLNRAVEAYGNTIYF
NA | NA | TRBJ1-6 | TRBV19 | TGTGCCAGCGCGGAGAAGATTGATTCACCCCTCCACTTT | CASAEKIDSPLHF
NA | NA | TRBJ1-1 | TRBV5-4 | TGTGCCAGCAGCCAAACGACAGGGAACACTGAAGCTTTCTTT | CASSQTTGNTEAFF
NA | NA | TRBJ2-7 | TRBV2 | TGTGCCAGCAGGACTTCCTACGAGCAGTACTTC | CASRTSYEQYF
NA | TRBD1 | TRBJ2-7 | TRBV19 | TGTGCCAGTAGTATACAGGGGGACTACGAGCAGTACTTC | CASSIQGDYEQYF